The 8 T cell receptor beta chains below come from one sample, sequenced in a study of T-cell memory formation after mild COVID-19. TCRdb re-derived calls from the 5' RACE reads in MiXCR, one entry per CDR3 protein. The sample holds over 250,000 distinct CDR3 sequences, 15% to 20% seen once. The material sequenced was PBMCs or a T cell subset sorted from them (not recorded which). Receptor source: a man between 18 and 35 years old who had mild COVID-19 (a few samples of this study predate the infection). Cell type and time point are not known.

This clonotype was observed a few times. The rearrangement joins TRBV20-1 to TRBJ2-5; D remains unclear. With 0 bases removed from V and 2 bases from J, the gap between germline ends came to 10 bases. Germline assignment: CDR1 DFQATT and CDR2 SNEGSKA (reference sequence). The CDR3 spans 14 residues. Written as DNA, the CDR3 is TGCAGTGCTAGAGATCTACACAGACAAGAGACCCAGTACTTC. It encodes CSARDLHRQETQYF.

The CDR3 nucleotides read TGCAGCCCTCTACTCAGTACCTACAATGAGCAGTTCTTC. The encoded protein is CSPLLSTYNEQFF. This rearrangement joins TRBV29-1 to TRBJ2-1; no clear D gene. The germline V and J ends were trimmed by 8 bases and 2 bases, with 13 bases remaining between them. Per the germline V gene, CDR1 is SQVTM and CDR2 is ANQGSEA. There are 13 residues in the CDR3.

This clonotype came up a few times. This chain links TRBV20-1 with TRBJ2-3, with TRBD2 matching over 7 bases. Germline V gene sequence: CDR1 DFQATT, CDR2 SNEGSKA (reference sequence). With V trimmed by 5 bases and J by 0 bases, 5 bases remained unmatched. This CDR3 is 14 amino acids long. The chain's CDR3 is CSAPPAGSTDTQYF. Here the CDR3 DNA reads TGCAGTGCTCCCCCAGCGGGGAGCACAGATACGCAGTATTTT.

In its sample, this clonotype was seen a few times. This chain connects TRBV4-3 to TRBJ1-2, with 11 positions matching TRBD1. J was trimmed by 5 bases and V by 2 bases; bases with no gene match: 10. This CDR3 is 17 amino acids long. CDR1 LGHNA and CDR2 YSLEER come from the germline V gene. In nucleotides, the CDR3 is TGCGCCAGCAGCCAACTCCTGGACAGGGGGCAAGAGTATGGCTACACCTTC. Its translation: CASSQLLDRGQEYGYTF.

This clonotype came up a few times. This chain uses TRBV11-2 with TRBJ1-4; 8 nucleotides match TRBD1. CDR3 length: 15 amino acids. The V gene end was trimmed by 1 base and the J gene end by 10 bases; junction bases not matched to a gene: 8. The V gene's germline CDR1 is SGHAT and CDR2 FQNNGV. The CDR3 DNA reads TGTGCCAGCAGCTTAGCAGGACAGGGCGGTGCAAAACTGTTTTTT. Translating it yields CASSLAGQGGAKLFF.

This chain uses TRBV6-1 with TRBJ1-5; D uncertain. There are 16 residues in the CDR3. Germline CDR1 and CDR2: MNHNS and SASEGT. V lost 1 base and J 2 bases, leaving 12 bases between the germline ends. CDR3 residues: CASSEGGLWGNQPQHF. In nucleotides, the CDR3 is TGTGCCAGCAGTGAAGGAGGGCTATGGGGCAATCAGCCCCAGCATTTT.

This clonotype was seen many times. The chain recombines TRBV5-1 with TRBJ2-2; D perhaps matches TRBD1 (5 bases). There are 15 residues in the CDR3. The germline V and J ends were trimmed by 4 bases and 4 bases, with 14 bases remaining between them. Per germline, CDR1 SGHRS and CDR2 YFSETQ. The CDR3 sequence: CASSRTSPFTGELFF. CDR3 coding DNA: TGCGCCAGCAGCCGGACAAGCCCTTTCACCGGGGAGCTGTTTTTT.

This clonotype was detected only a few times. The chain employs TRBV7-8 and TRBJ2-5; possible D gene TRBD2, 5 bases. Germline CDR1 reads SGHVS; CDR2 reads FQNEAQ. The CDR3 is 14 residues long. With 2 bases removed from V and 5 bases from J, the gap between germline ends came to 12 bases. The CDR3 is CASSLTGTRETQYF. Here the CDR3 DNA reads TGTGCCAGCAGCTTAACCGGAACTAGGGAGACCCAGTACTTC.